Listed here is a single T cell receptor beta chain. The target antigen is unknown. This entry belongs to a study of T cell clonotyping in hematopoietic cell transplantation. The overall study: Pretransplant recipient samples were taken after cytoreduction. Study findings and constraints: No sorting was done, leaving CD4 and CD8 contributions mixed. Higher Inverse Simpson Index values in graft donor and pretransplant recipient predicted broader posttransplant TCR diversity.

The time point denotes: recipient sample about 28 days before transplant, after cytoreduction. V was clipped by 1 base and J by 5 bases, with 11 bases between them. Germline assignment: CDR1 SQVTM and CDR2 ANQGSEA. This CDR3 is 13 amino acids long. Profiling relied on immunoSEQ multiplex PCR, and the TCRdb table lists in-frame clones only, not all of them. The table has about 16,000 clones, 93% seen once. The TCR was taken from a man younger than 35 with biphenotypic leukemia. Some clones in this sample may be carry-over from other donors' samples. This chain uses TRBV29-1 with TRBJ1-2; unclear D gene. The material sequenced was peripheral blood mononuclear cells, taken before stem cell transplant. The CDR3: CSVEAGEKYGYTF. The CDR3 nucleotides are TGCAGCGTTGAAGCTGGAGAGAAGTATGGCTACACCTTC.